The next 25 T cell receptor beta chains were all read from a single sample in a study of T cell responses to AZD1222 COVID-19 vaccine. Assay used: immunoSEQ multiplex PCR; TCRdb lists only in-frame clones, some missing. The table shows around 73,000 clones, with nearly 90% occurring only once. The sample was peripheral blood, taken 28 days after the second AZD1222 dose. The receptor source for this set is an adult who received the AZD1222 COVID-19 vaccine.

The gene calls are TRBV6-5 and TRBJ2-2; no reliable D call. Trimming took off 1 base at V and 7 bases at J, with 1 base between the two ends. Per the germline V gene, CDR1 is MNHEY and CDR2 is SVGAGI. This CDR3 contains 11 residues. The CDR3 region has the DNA TGTGCCAGCAGTTACTACGGGGAGCTGTTTTTT. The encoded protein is CASSYYGELFF.

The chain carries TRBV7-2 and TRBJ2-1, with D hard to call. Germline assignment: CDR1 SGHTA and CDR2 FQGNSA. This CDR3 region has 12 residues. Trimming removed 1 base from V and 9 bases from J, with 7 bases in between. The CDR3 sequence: CASSLVPGEQFF. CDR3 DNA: TGTGCCAGCAGCTTAGTCCCGGGTGAGCAGTTCTTC.

The CDR3 coding sequence is TGTGCCAGCAGCCTCGTCTTGGGACAGGGCCGCGAAAAACTGTTTTTT. Protein product: CASSLVLGQGREKLFF. The chain is built from TRBV5-4 and TRBJ1-4, with TRBD1 matching over 9 bases. J was trimmed by 8 bases and V by 4 bases; bases with no gene match: 12. The CDR3 consists of 16 residues. The V gene's germline CDR1 is SGHNT and CDR2 YYREEE (reference sequence).

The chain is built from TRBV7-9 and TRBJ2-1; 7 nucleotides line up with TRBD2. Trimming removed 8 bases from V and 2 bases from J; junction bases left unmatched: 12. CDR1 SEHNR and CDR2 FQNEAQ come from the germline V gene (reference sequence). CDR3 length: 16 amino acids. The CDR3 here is CASYGASGGPYNEQFF. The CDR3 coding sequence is TGTGCCAGCTACGGGGCTAGCGGAGGGCCCTACAATGAGCAGTTCTTC.

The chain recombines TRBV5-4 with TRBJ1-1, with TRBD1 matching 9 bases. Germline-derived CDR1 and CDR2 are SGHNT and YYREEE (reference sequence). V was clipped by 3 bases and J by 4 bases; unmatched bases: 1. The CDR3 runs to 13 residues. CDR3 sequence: CASSSGQGTEAFF. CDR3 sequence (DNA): TGTGCCAGCAGCTCGGGACAGGGCACTGAAGCTTTCTTT.

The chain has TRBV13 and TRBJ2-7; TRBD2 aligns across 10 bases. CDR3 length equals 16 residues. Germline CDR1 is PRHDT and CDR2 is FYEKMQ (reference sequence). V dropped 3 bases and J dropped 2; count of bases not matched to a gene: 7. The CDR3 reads CASSFLLAGRAYEQYV. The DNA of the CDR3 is TGTGCCAGCAGCTTTTTACTAGCGGGACGGGCCTACGAGCAGTACGTC.

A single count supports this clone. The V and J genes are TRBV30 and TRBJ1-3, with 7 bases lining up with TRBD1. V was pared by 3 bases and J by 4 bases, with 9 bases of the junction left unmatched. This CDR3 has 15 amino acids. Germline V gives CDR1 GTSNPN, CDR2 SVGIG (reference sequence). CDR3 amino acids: CAWSRTGALGNTIYF. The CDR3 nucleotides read TGTGCCTGGAGCCGAACAGGGGCGCTCGGAAACACCATATATTTT.

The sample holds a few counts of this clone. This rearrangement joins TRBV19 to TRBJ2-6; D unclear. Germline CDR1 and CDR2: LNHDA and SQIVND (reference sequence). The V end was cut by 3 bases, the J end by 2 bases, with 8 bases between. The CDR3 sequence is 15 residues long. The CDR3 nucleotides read TGTGCCAGTAGTATGGGCAATCCTGGGGCCAACGTCCTGACTTTC. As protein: CASSMGNPGANVLTF.

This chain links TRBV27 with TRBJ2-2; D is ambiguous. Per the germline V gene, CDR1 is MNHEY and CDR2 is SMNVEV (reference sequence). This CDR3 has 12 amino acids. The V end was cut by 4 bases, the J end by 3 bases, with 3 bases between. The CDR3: CASSSYTGELFF. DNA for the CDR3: TGTGCCAGCAGTTCGTACACCGGGGAGCTGTTTTTT.

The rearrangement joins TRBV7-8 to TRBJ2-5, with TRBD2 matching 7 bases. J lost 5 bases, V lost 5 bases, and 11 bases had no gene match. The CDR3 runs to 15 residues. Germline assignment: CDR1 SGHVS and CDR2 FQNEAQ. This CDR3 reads CASSLSGIWDETQYF. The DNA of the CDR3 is TGTGCCAGCAGCCTCAGCGGGATCTGGGATGAGACCCAGTACTTC.

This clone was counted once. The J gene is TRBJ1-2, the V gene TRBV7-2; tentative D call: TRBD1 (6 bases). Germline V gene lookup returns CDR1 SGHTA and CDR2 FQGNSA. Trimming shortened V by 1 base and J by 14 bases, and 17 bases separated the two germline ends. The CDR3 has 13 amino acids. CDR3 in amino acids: CASSLDRELALTF. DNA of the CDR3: TGTGCCAGCAGCTTAGACAGGGAGTTGGCTCTAACCTTC.

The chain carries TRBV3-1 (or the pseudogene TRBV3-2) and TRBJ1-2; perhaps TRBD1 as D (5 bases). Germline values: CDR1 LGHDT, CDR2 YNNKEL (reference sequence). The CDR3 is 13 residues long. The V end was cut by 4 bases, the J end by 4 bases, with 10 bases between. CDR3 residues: CASSRGGTYGYTF. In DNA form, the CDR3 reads TGTGCCAGCAGCCGTGGGGGGACCTATGGCTACACCTTC.

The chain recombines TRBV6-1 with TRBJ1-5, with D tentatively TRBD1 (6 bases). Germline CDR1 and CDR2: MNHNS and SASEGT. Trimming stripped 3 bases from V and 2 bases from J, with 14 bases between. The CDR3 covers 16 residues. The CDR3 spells CASSDRGSSGNQPQHF. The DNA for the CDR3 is TGTGCCAGCAGTGATAGGGGGTCGAGCGGCAATCAGCCCCAGCATTTT.

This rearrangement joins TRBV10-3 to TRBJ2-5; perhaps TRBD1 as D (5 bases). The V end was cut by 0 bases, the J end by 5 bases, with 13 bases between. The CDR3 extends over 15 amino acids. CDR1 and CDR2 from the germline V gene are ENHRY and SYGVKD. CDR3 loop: CAISESGRQSETQYF. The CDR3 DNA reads TGTGCCATCAGTGAGTCGGGAAGACAGAGCGAGACCCAGTACTTC.

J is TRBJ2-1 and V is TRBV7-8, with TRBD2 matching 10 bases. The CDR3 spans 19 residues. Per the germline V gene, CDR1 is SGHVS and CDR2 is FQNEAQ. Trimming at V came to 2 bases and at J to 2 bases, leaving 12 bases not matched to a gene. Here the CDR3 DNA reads TGTGCCAGCAGCTTACGGGCTAGCGGGGGTGAACCAGCCTACAATGAGCAGTTCTTC. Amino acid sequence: CASSLRASGGEPAYNEQFF. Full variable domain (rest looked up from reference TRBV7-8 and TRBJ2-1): GAGVSQSPRYKVAKRGQDVALRCDPISGHVSLFWYQQALGQGPEFLTYFQNEAQLDKSGLPSDRFFAERPEGSVSTLKIQRTQQEDSAVYLCASSLRASGGEPAYNEQFFGPGTRLTVL.

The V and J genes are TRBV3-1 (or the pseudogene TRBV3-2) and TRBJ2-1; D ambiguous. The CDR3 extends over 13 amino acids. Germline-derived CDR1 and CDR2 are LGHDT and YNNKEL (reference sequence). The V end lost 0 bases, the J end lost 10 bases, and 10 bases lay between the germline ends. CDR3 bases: TGTGCCAGCAGCCAAGATTCCCTGGGAGAGCAGTTCTTC. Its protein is CASSQDSLGEQFF.

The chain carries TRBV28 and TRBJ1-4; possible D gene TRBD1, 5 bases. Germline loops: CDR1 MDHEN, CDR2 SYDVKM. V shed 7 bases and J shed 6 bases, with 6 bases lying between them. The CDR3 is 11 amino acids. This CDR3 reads CASKGDEKLFF. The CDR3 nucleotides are TGTGCCAGCAAAGGGGATGAAAAACTGTTTTTT.

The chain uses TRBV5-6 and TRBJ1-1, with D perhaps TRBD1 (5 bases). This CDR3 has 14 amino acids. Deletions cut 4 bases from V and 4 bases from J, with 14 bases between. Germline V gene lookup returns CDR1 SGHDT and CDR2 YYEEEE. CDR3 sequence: CASSRGSFVTEAFF. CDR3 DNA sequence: TGTGCCAGCAGCAGGGGAAGTTTTGTCACTGAAGCTTTCTTT.

CDR3 loop: CASSVGPTSNYGYTF. The DNA of the CDR3 is TGTGCCAGCAGCGTCGGACCGACTTCTAACTATGGCTACACCTTC. The chain couples TRBV9 to TRBJ1-2; D is unclear. V lost 2 bases to trimming and J lost 0 bases, with 11 bases between them. The CDR3 runs to 15 residues. From germline, CDR1 is SGDLS and CDR2 YYNGEE.

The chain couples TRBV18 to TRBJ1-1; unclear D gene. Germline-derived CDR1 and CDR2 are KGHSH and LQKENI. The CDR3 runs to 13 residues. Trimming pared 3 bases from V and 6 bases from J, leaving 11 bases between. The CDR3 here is CASSPQAGSEAFF. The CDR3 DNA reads TGTGCCAGCTCACCCCAGGCAGGTTCTGAAGCTTTCTTT.

The CDR3 loop reads CASSRGLKITDTQYF. The CDR3 DNA follows: TGTGCCAGCAGCCGGGGACTGAAAATCACAGATACGCAGTATTTT. The rearrangement joins TRBV7-6 to TRBJ2-3; tentatively, D is TRBD2 (6 bases). V was shortened by 5 bases and J by 2 bases, with 14 bases between the two germline ends. There are 15 residues in the CDR3. CDR1 is SGHVS and CDR2 is FNYEAQ in the germline V gene. Using reference TRBV7-6 and TRBJ2-3 for the parts outside the CDR3, the full variable domain is GAGVSQSPRYKVTKRGQDVALRCDPISGHVSLYWYRQALGQGPEFLTYFNYEAQQDKSGLPNDRFSAERPEGSISTLTIQRTEQRDSAMYRCASSRGLKITDTQYFGPGTRLTVL.

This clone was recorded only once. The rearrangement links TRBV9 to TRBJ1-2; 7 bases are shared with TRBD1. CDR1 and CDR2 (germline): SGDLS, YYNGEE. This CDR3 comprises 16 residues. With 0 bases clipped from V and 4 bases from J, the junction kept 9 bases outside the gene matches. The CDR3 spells CASSVAPRTGIYGYTF. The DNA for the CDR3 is TGTGCCAGCAGCGTAGCTCCCAGGACAGGAATCTATGGCTACACCTTC.

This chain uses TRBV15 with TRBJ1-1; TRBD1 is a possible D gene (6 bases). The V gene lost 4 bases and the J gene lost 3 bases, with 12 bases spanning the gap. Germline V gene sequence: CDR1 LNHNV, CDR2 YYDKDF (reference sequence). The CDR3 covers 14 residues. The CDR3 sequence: CATSKGRGDTEAFF. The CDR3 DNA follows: TGTGCCACCAGCAAAGGCAGGGGAGACACTGAAGCTTTCTTT.

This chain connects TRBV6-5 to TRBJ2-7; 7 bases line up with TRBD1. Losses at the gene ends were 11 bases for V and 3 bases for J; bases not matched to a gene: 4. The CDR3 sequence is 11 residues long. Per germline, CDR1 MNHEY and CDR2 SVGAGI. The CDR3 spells CAARGNYEQYV. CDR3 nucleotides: TGTGCCGCCAGGGGGAACTACGAGCAGTACGTC.

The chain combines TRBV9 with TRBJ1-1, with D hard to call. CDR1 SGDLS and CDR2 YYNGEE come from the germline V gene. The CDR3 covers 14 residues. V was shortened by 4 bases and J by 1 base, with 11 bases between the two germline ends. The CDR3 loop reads CASSTTDGNTEAFF. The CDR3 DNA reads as TGTGCCAGCAGCACCACGGACGGGAACACTGAAGCTTTCTTT.